This record covers a single T cell receptor beta chain. Its antigen is unidentified. As diagnostic evidence, clinical symptoms, serum thyroxine, TRAb, thyroid ultrasound and orbital computed tomography were relied upon. The data originate from a study of Graves' ophthalmopathy and Graves' hyperthyroidism. Study-level information: Ophthalmopathy not arising within 18 months of follow-up defined hyperthyroidism as stable. Study-wide findings and caveats: Both an approximately 70% sensitivity and an approximately 72% specificity characterized the model's predictions of ophthalmopathy progression. Blood samples also showed most expanded thyroid clonotypes exceeding 0.001 frequency.

The CDR3 spans 15 residues. The V gene lost 0 bases and the J gene lost 7 bases, with 14 bases spanning the gap. CDR1 is SGHRS, CDR2 YFSETQ, per germline. Investigators amplified TCR beta CDR3 regions from RNA transcripts. After a first-round RT-PCR with HTBI primers, a second-round multiplex PCR was run. One entry per CDR3 protein, called by TCRdb with MiXCR from the multiplex PCR reads. Of 500,000 to 700,000 distinct CDR3 sequences in the sample, 39% were seen once. V usage is TRBV5-1 and J usage is TRBJ1-5, with D maybe TRBD1 (5 bases). Material for sequencing was peripheral blood or thyroid tissue (not recorded which). This receptor was identified in an adult man with Graves' hyperthyroidism. The DNA for the CDR3 is TGCGCCAGCAGCTTGGAGGCAGGCGGGGGACAGCCCCAGCATTTT. Its translation is CASSLEAGGGQPQHF.